This T cell receptor (beta chain) was sequenced for a study of kidney transplant recipient with SARS-CoV-2 infection. The CDR3 is made up of 16 amino acids. Germline V gives CDR1 SGHDT, CDR2 YYEEEE. Trimming took 7 bases from V and 4 from J, leaving 23 bases between them. TCRdb redid the calling of the reads with MiXCR, one entry per CDR3 protein. There are 200,000 to 300,000 distinct CDR3 sequences in the sample; under 35% occur only once, and less than 8.5% lies in the top ten. This clonotype was counted ten times or more. The receptor was isolated from a male patient aged 30 to 40 who had COVID-19 and was a kidney transplant recipient. A share of the T cells may be of graft donor origin. V and J are TRBV5-6 and TRBJ1-2; D is unresolved. The material sequenced was a blood sample, taken at baseline and between days 110 and 120 from a kidney transplant recipient. CDR3 amino acids: CASLRLNSRKTYGYTF. In nucleotides, the CDR3 is TGTGCCAGCTTGCGACTCAATAGTCGAAAGACCTATGGCTACACCTTC.